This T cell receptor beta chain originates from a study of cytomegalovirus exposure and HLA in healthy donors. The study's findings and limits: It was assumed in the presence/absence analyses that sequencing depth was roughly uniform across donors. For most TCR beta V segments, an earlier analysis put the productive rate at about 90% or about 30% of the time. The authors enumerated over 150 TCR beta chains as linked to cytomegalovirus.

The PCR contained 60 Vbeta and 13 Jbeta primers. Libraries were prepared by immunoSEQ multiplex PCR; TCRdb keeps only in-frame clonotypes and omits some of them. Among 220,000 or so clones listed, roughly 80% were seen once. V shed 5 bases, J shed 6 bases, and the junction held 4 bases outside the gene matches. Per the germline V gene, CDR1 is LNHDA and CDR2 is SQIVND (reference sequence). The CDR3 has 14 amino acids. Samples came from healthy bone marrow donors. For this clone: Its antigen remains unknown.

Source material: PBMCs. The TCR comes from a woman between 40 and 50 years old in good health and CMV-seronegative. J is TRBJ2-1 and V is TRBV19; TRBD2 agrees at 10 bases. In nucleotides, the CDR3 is TGTGCCAGTAGTTGGGGGACTAGCGTCAATGAGCAGTTCTTC. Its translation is CASSWGTSVNEQFF.